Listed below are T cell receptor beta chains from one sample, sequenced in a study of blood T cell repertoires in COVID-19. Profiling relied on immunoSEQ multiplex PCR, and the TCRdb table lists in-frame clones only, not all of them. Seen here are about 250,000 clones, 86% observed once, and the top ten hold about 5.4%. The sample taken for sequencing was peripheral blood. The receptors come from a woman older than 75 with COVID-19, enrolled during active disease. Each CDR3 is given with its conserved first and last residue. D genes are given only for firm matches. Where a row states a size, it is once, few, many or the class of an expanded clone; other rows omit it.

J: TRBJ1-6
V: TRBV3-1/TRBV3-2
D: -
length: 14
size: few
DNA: TGTGCCAGCAGCCAGGACAACAGTATCTCACCCCTCCACTTT
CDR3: CASSQDNSISPLHF

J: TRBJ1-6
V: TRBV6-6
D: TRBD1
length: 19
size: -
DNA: TGTGCCAGCAGTCGATACCGGGACAGGGGCGAAGGGGCAGCTTCACCCCTCCACTTT
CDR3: CASSRYRDRGEGAASPLHF

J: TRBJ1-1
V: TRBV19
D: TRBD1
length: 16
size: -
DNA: TGTGCCAGTAGGCTAGGGATTCAGGGGGTCGGCACTGAAGCTTTCTTT
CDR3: CASRLGIQGVGTEAFF

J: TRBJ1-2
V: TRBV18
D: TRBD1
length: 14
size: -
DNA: TGTGCCAGCTCACCGGCCGGGACAGGGATAGGCTACACCTTC
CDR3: CASSPAGTGIGYTF

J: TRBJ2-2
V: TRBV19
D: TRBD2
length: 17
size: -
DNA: TGTGCCAGTAGTATAAGGAGCGGGGGGTCATACACCGGGGAGCTGTTTTTT
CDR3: CASSIRSGGSYTGELFF

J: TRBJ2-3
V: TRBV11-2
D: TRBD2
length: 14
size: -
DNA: TGTGCCAGCAGCCCCACGGGACTAATATATACGCAGTATTTT
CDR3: CASSPTGLIYTQYF

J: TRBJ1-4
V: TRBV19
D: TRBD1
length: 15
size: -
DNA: TGTGCCAGTAGTGACCAACAGGGGTCCAATGAAAAACTGTTTTTT
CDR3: CASSDQQGSNEKLFF

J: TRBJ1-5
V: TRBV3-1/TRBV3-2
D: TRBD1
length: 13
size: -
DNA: TGTGCCAGCAGCCAATCAGGGGGTCAGCCCCAGCATTTT
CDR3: CASSQSGGQPQHF

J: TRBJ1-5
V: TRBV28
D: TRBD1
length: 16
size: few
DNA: TGTGCCAGCAGCTTCTCAACAGGGGGGCGCAATCAGCCCCAGCATTTT
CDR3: CASSFSTGGRNQPQHF

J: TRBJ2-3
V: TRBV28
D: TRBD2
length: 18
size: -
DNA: TGTGCCAGCAGTGACCCCCCTCGACTAGCGGGGTGGGTAGATACGCAGTATTTT
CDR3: CASSDPPRLAGWVDTQYF

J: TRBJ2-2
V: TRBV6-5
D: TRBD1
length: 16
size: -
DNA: TGTGCCAGCAGTTACCGGGACAGGGTCCTAACCGGGGAGCTGTTTTTT
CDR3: CASSYRDRVLTGELFF

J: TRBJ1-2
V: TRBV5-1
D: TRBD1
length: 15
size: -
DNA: TGCGCCAGCAGCACAAACACAGGGGTTTACTATGGCTACACCTTC
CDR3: CASSTNTGVYYGYTF

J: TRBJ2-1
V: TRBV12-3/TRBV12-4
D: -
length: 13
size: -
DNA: TGTGCCAGCACCCTTCTAGGTTCCAATGAGCAGTTCTTC
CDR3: CASTLLGSNEQFF

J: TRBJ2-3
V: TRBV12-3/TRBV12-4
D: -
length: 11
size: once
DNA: TGTGCCAGCCGGAGTAGAGATACGCAGTATTTT
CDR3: CASRSRDTQYF

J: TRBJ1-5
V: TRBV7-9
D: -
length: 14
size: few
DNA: TGTGCCAGCCAACAGGGTACAAGCAATCAGCCCCAGCATTTT
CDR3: CASQQGTSNQPQHF

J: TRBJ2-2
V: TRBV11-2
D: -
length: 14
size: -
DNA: TGTGCCAGCAGAACGGACAGCCATACCGGGGAGCTGTTTTTT
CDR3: CASRTDSHTGELFF

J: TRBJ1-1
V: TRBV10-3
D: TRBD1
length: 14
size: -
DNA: TGTGCCATCAGTGAAACAGGGGAGAAAGGTGAAGCTTTCTTT
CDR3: CAISETGEKGEAFF

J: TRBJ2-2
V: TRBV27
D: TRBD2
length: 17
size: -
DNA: TGTGCCAGCAGGCTCTCTAGCGGGGGGGCAAAGACCGGGGAGCTGTTTTTT
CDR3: CASRLSSGGAKTGELFF

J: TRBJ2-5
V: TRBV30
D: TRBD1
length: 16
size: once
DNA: TGTGCCTGGAGTGTAGGTGTGGGGACAGCCTCAGAGACCCAGTACTTC
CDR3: CAWSVGVGTASETQYF

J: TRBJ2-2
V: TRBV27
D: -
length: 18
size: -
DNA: TGTGCCAGCACTAAATATACCGGGACACATCTCGGCACCGGGGAGCTGTTTTTT
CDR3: CASTKYTGTHLGTGELFF

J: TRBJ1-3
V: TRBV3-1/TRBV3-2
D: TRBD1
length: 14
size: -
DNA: TGTGCCAGCAGTCGACAGGGGTCCGGAAACACCATATATTTT
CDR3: CASSRQGSGNTIYF

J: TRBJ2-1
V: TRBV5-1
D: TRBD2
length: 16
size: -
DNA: TGCGCCAGCAGCTCTACTTGGACTAGCGGGAACAATGAGCAGTTCTTC
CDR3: CASSSTWTSGNNEQFF

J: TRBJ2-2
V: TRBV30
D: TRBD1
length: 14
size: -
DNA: TGTGCCTGGAGTCGACAGGGTCCCACCGGGGAGCTGTTTTTT
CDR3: CAWSRQGPTGELFF

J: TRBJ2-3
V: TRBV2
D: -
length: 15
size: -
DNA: TGTGCCAGCAGTGTTTTGCGGTGGGGCACAGATACGCAGTATTTT
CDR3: CASSVLRWGTDTQYF

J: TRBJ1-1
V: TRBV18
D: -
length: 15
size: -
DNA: TGTGCCAGCTCACCCAATGCGGACATGAACACTGAAGCTTTCTTT
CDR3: CASSPNADMNTEAFF

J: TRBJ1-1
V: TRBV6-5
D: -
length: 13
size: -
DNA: TGTGCTTGCTCCCGGGGTGTAGGGACTGAAGCTTTCTTT
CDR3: CACSRGVGTEAFF

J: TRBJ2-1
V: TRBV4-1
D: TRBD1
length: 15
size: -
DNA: TGCGCCAGCAGCCAAGAGGGACAGGGCTACAATGAGCAGTTCTTC
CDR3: CASSQEGQGYNEQFF

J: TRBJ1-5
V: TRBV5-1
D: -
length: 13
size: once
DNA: TGCGCCAGCAGCTTAACAGTGAATCAGCCCCAGCATTTT
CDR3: CASSLTVNQPQHF

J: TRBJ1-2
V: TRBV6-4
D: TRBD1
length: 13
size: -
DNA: TGTGCCAGCAGTGATACAGGGGACTATGGCTACACCTTC
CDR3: CASSDTGDYGYTF

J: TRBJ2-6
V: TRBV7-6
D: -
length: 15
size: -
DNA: TGTGCCAGCAGGCCTAGCACGGGAGGGGCCAACGTCCTGACTTTC
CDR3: CASRPSTGGANVLTF

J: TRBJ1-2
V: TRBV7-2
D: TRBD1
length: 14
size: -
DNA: TGTGCCAGCAGCTTCTCAGGGGGCGGCTATGGCTACACCTTC
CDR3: CASSFSGGGYGYTF

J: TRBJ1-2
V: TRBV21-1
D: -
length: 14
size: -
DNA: TGTGCCAGCAGCAAGGCGGGACCGCCTAGCAGCTACACCTTC
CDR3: CASSKAGPPSSYTF

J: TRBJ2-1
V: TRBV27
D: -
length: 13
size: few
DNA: TGTGCCAGCAGTTCAGACCGGGGGGCACAGCAGTTCTTC
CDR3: CASSSDRGAQQFF

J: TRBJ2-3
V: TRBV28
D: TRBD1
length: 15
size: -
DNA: TGTGCCAGCGCACCTCGGGACAGGGCGACAGATACGCAGTATTTT
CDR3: CASAPRDRATDTQYF

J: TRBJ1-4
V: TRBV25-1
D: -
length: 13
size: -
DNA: TGTGCCAGCAGCATTGGTGCGGTTGAAAAACTGTTTTTT
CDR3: CASSIGAVEKLFF

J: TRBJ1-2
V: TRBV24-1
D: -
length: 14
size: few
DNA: TGTGCCACCAGTGATCCGGCCGGAGGGTATGGCTACACCTTC
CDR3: CATSDPAGGYGYTF

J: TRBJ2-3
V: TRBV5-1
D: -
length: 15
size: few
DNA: TGCGCCAGCAGCTTGGGGGACAAAAGCACAGATACGCAGTATTTT
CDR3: CASSLGDKSTDTQYF

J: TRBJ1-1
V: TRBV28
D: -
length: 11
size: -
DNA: TGTGCCACCCAACCGAAGGAGGGAGCTTTCTTT
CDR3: CATQPKEGAFF

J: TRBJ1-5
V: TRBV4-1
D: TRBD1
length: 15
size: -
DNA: TGCGCCAGCAGCCACCGGGACAGGGACAATCAGCCCCAGCATTTT
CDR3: CASSHRDRDNQPQHF

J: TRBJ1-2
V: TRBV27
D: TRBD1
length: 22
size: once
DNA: TGTGCCAGCAGTCCGGAGGGTATGGGATACGGGGACAGCAAGCTCTTAGGCTATGGCTACACCTTC
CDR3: CASSPEGMGYGDSKLLGYGYTF